A single sample is the source of the 2 T cell receptor beta chains below, sequenced in a study of cytomegalovirus exposure and HLA in healthy donors. Produced via immunoSEQ multiplex PCR; TCRdb's table is partial and in-frame only. The sample comprises about 170,000 clones, about 89% of which are singletons, and roughly 2.5% rests with the top ten. Source material: PBMCs. These receptors were obtained from a man between 18 and 35 years old in good health and CMV-seropositive.

This clone was seen only a few times. This chain joins TRBV6-4 and TRBJ1-6; 8 bases are a match to TRBD1. Germline V gene data show CDR1 as MRHNA and CDR2 as SNTAGT. This CDR3 has 15 residues. The junction had 5 bases not matched to a gene; V was cut back by 2 bases and J by 8 bases. CDR3 region: CASSDGRTGHSPLHF. The CDR3 DNA is TGTGCCAGCAGTGACGGGAGGACAGGGCATTCACCCCTCCACTTT.

The rearrangement uses TRBV28 and TRBJ1-1; 8 bases are a match to TRBD1. Losses at the gene ends were 8 bases for V and 6 bases for J; bases not matched to a gene: 11. Per the germline V gene, CDR1 is MDHEN and CDR2 is SYDVKM. The CDR3 extends over 14 amino acids. The CDR3 region has the DNA TGTGCCAGCCGCGTGGGTGGACAGGGCCCTGAAGCTTTCTTT. Protein: CASRVGGQGPEAFF.